One TCR beta chain is described in this entry. The antigen is not known. UMIs and sample barcodes were carried by the TCR alpha and TCR beta cDNA libraries that 5'RACE produced using constant-segment primers. TCRdb called the 5' RACE reads again in MiXCR, with one record for every CDR3 protein. Of some 210,000 distinct CDR3 sequences in the sample, roughly a tenth were seen once. The germline V gene encodes CDR1 SNHLY and CDR2 FYNNEI. CDR3 length equals 15 residues. The trim removed 6 bases at V and 1 base at J, leaving 5 bases unmatched. These data belong to a study of T-cell memory formation after mild COVID-19. Study conclusions and caveats: Mostly located in CM and EM were contracting CD4+ clones, with contracting CD8+ clones located in EMRA. CD4+ bias marked clones expanding day 15 to 37, unlike balanced contracting clones. Memory cells collected pre-infection included some clones that later responded, suggesting cross-reactive memory joined.

The sequenced sample was PBMCs or a T cell subset sorted from them (not recorded which). This TCR was recovered from a man aged 18 to 29 who had mild COVID-19 (a few samples of this study predate the infection). Cell type and time point are not known. The chain couples TRBV2 to TRBJ2-5, with 10 bases lining up with TRBD2. The CDR3 region is CASSASSGGQETQYF. The CDR3 DNA sequence: TGTGCCAGCAGCGCCTCTAGCGGGGGCCAAGAGACCCAGTACTTC.